What follows are 9 T cell receptor beta chains derived from one specimen sequenced in a study of identical twins. TCRdb re-called the 5' RACE reads with MiXCR, one entry per CDR3 protein. The data contain some 500,000 distinct CDR3 sequences, 13% to 15% of them singletons. These data were also filed under a second study, of yellow fever vaccine responses in identical twins.

The specimen was CD4+ T cells sorted from blood. Receptor source: a woman between 18 and 29 years old in good health.

This clonotype showed up many times. The CDR3 spells CASTPVGDTQYF. CDR3 DNA: TGTGCCAGCACCCCCGTAGGAGATACGCAGTATTTT. This sequence joins TRBV7-9 and TRBJ2-3; D call uncertain. Looked up from germline, CDR1 is SEHNR and CDR2 is FQNEAQ (reference sequence). Deletions cut 7 bases from V and 5 bases from J, with 10 bases between. This CDR3 spans 12 amino acids.

The V gene is TRBV28, the J gene TRBJ1-2; D possibly corresponds to TRBD1 (5 bases). The CDR3 extends over 14 amino acids. The germline V and J ends were trimmed by 6 bases and 7 bases, with 18 bases remaining between them. Looked up from germline, CDR1 is MDHEN and CDR2 is SYDVKM. CDR3 sequence (DNA): TGTGCCAGCAGGAGTGGGGGGAGGATTCGTGGCTACACCTTC. It yields the protein CASRSGGRIRGYTF.

This chain connects TRBV10-3 to TRBJ2-3; either TRBD1 or TRBD2 may supply D (6 bases each). Germline lookup yields CDR1 ENHRY and CDR2 SYGVKD. This CDR3 comprises 14 residues. With 2 bases removed from V and 4 bases from J, the gap between germline ends came to 10 bases. CDR3 nucleotide sequence: TGTGCCATCAGTGAGGGGGGGCCGTCAGATACGCAGTATTTT. Protein product: CAISEGGPSDTQYF.

This chain connects TRBV14 to TRBJ2-1; TRBD2 is a possible D gene (6 bases). CDR1 is SGHDN and CDR2 is FVKESK in the germline V gene. V was cut by 7 bases and J by 4 bases, with 11 bases left in between. The CDR3 length is 13 residues. The CDR3 DNA sequence: TGTGCCAGCACAGCGGGCGTTTACAATGAGCAGTTCTTC. It encodes CASTAGVYNEQFF.

The rearrangement uses TRBV6-2 or TRBV6-3 and TRBJ2-7; 8 bases align to TRBD2. The germline V gene has CDR1 MNHEY and CDR2 SVGEGT. There are 15 residues in the CDR3. V lost 6 bases, J lost 4 bases, and 11 bases stayed unmatched. The CDR3 bases are TGTGCCAGCAGCCACGCCGGGACTAGAGAGTACGAGCAGTACTTC. Its protein product is CASSHAGTREYEQYF.

The rearrangement links TRBV6-2 or TRBV6-3 to TRBJ2-3, with D uncertain. Germline lookup yields CDR1 MNHEY and CDR2 SVGEGT. The CDR3 totals 14 residues. V was trimmed by 5 bases and J by 6 bases, leaving 15 bases between them. CDR3 nucleotides: TGTGCCAGCAGTCCCCCGGTCCAACGGGATACGCAGTATTTT. Protein product: CASSPPVQRDTQYF.

This clonotype was seen more than once but under ten times. The chain uses TRBV2 and TRBJ2-7; D uncertain. V was pared by 6 bases and J by 3 bases, with 9 bases between. This CDR3 contains 12 residues. The germline gives CDR1 SNHLY, CDR2 FYNNEI. The DNA of the CDR3 is TGTGCCAGCAGACCCTTAAGCTACGAGCAGTACTTC. It encodes CASRPLSYEQYF.

V and J are TRBV29-1 and TRBJ2-7, with 7 bases fitting TRBD1. This CDR3 has 11 residues. The germline V gene has CDR1 SQVTM and CDR2 ANQGSEA. J was trimmed by 3 bases and V by 5 bases; bases with no gene match: 1. The CDR3 protein is CSVRTGYEQYF. CDR3 nucleotide sequence: TGCAGCGTTCGGACAGGCTACGAGCAGTACTTC.

The rearrangement links TRBV7-2 to TRBJ1-1; D is uncertain. V was pared by 4 bases and J by 1 base, with 10 bases between. The CDR3 runs to 14 residues. Germline V gene lookup returns CDR1 SGHTA and CDR2 FQGNSA. CDR3 in amino acids: CASSSEIRNTEAFF. The CDR3 DNA reads TGTGCCAGCAGCTCCGAGATAAGGAACACTGAAGCTTTCTTT.